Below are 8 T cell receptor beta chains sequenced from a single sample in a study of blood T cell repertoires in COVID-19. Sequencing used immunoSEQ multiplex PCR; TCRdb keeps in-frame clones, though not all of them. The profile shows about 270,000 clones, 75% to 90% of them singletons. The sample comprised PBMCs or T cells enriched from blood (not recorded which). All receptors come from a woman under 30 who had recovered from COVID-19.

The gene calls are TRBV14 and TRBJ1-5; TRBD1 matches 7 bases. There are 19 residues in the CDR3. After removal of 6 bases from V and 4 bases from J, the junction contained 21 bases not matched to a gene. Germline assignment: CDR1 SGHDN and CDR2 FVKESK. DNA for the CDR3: TGTGCCAGCAGGGTGATAAGGATGCAGGGGGTCCGGGGAAATCAGCCCCAGCATTTT. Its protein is CASRVIRMQGVRGNQPQHF.

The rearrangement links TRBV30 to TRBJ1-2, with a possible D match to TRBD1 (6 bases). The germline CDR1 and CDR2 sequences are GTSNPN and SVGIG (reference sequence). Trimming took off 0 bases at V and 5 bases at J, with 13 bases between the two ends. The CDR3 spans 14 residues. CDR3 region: CAWSVQGGAYGYTF. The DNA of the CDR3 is TGTGCCTGGAGTGTACAGGGAGGGGCATATGGCTACACCTTC.

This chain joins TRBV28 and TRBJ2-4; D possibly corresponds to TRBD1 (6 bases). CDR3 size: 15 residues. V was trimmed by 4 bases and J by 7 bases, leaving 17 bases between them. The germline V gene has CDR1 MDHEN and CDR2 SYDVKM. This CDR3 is CASSSEQGRLNIQYF. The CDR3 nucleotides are TGTGCCAGCAGTTCCGAACAGGGAAGGTTGAACATTCAGTACTTC.

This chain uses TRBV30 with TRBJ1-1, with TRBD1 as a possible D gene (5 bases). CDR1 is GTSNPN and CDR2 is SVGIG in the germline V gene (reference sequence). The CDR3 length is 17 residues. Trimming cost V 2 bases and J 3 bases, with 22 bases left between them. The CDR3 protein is CAWSPWGGLGSDTEAFF. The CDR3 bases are TGTGCCTGGAGTCCATGGGGCGGTTTAGGCTCCGACACTGAAGCTTTCTTT.

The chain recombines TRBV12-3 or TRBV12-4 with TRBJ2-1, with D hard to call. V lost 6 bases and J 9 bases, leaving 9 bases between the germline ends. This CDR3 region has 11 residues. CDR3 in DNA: TGTGCCAGCAGCCTTCTCAGTGAGCAGTTCTTC. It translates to CASSLLSEQFF.

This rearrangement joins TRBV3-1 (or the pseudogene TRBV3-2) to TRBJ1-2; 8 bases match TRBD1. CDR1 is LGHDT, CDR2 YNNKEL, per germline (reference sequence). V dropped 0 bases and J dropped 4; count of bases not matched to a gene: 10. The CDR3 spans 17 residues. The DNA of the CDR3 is TGTGCCAGCAGCCAAGAGGGCCGGGACAGGCGGAGCTATGGCTACACCTTC. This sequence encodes CASSQEGRDRRSYGYTF.

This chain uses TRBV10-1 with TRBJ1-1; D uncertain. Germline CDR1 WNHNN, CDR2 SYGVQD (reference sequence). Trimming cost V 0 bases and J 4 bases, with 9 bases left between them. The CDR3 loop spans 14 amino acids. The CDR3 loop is CASSESAPGTEAFF. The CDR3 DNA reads TGCGCCAGCAGTGAGTCAGCCCCGGGCACTGAAGCTTTCTTT.

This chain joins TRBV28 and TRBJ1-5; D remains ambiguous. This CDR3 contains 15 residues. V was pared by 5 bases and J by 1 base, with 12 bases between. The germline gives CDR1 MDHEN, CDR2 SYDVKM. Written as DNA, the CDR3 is TGTGCCAGCAGTCCCTGGCGAGGAAGCAATCAGCCCCAGCATTTT. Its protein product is CASSPWRGSNQPQHF.